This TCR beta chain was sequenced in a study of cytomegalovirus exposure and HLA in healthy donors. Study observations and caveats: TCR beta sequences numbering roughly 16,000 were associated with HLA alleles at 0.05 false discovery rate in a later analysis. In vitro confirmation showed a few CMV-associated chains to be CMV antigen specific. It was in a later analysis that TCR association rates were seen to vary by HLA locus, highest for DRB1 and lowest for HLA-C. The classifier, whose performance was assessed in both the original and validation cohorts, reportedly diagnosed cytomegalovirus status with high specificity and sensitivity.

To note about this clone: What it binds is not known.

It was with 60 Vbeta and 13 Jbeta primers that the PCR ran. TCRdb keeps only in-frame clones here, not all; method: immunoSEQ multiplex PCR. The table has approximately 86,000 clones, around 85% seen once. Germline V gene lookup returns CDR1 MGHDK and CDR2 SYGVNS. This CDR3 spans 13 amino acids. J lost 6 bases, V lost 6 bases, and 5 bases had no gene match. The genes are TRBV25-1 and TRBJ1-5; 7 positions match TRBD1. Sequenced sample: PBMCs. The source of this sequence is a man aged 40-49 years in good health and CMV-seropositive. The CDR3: CASSGQDVQPQHF. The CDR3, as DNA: TGTGCCAGCAGCGGACAGGACGTTCAGCCCCAGCATTTT.